This TCR beta chain was observed in a study of T cells after yellow fever vaccination. Study-wide background: With SMART-Seq v4 Ultra Low Input, the fractions containing low cell numbers were prepared. Study-wide results and limits: After the booster, over 95% of CD4 and approximately 90% of CD8 primary-response clones were re-detected.

This CDR3 is 13 amino acids long. Germline V gene sequence: CDR1 SSHAT, CDR2 FNYEAQ (reference sequence). In its sample, this clonotype was seen many times. The target antigen is unknown. At one of its ends the junction is not consistent with the germline gene, which may arise from a read error. It was through 5'RACE template switching that TCR cDNA was made, with a universal primer site and UMIs added. Each CDR3 protein is one row after TCRdb ran MiXCR on the 5' RACE reads. The table includes some 160,000 distinct CDR3 sequences, 7% to 10% detected once. The sequence was collected from a young man who received the YFV17D yellow fever vaccine. The rearrangement uses TRBV7-7 and TRBJ2-5; no clear D. Sequenced here: CD8+ T cells sorted from PBMCs, sampled 45 days after the yellow fever booster vaccination. The CDR3 DNA reads TGTGCTAGCAGCTTAGGGCGTCCGGAGACCCAGTACTTC. This codes for CASSLGRPETQYF.